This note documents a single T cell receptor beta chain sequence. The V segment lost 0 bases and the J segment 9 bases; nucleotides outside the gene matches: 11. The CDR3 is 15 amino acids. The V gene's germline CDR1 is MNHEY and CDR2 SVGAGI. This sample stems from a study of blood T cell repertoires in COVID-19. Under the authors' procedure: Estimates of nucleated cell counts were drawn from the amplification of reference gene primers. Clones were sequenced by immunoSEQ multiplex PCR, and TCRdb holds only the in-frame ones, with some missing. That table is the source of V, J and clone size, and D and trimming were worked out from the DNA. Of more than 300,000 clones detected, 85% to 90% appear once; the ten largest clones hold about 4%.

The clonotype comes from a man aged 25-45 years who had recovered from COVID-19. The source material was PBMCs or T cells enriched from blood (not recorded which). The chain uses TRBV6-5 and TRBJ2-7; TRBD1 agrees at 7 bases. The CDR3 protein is CASSYSGQAAGGQYF. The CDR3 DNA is TGTGCCAGCAGTTACTCTGGACAGGCGGCCGGCGGGCAGTACTTC.